The clone carrying this TCR beta chain was observed once. Antigen specificity is unknown. The CDR3 runs to 15 residues. Trimming cost V 7 bases and J 4 bases; bases outside gene matches: 6. This sample is part of a study of cytomegalovirus exposure and HLA in healthy donors. Overall study results and limits: Prediction of most subjects' HLA-A and HLA-B alleles by TCR beta sequences was reportedly accurate. Associated with cytomegalovirus, according to the listing, were about 160 TCR beta chains. Earlier analysis found most TCR beta V segments productive about 87% or about 30% of the time. TCR beta chain V- and J-gene trimming was linked, in a later analysis, to a missense variant in DCLRE1C.

The study ran its PCR with 60 Vbeta and 13 Jbeta primers. The data were produced by immunoSEQ multiplex PCR, yet TCRdb's version contains in-frame clones alone and is incomplete. The data contain roughly 100,000 clones, just over 70% of them singletons. The rearrangement joins TRBV23-1 to TRBJ2-7; TRBD2 aligns across 14 bases. TRBV23-1 is an open reading frame whose function is uncertain. Sequenced material: PBMCs. This clonotype was obtained from a boy between 5 and 17 years old in good health and CMV-seronegative. CDR3 DNA: TGCGCCAGCACCCACCGGACTAGCGGGAGGTACGAGCAGTACTTC. Translation: CASTHRTSGRYEQYF.